The 9 T cell receptor beta chains presented below share a single source sample, sequenced in a study of cytotoxic CD8 clonotypes in ibrutinib-treated CLL. Using immunoSEQ multiplex PCR, the repertoire was profiled, and TCRdb retains in-frame clones only, with some absent. Of 150,000 to 200,000 clones detected, approximately 72% appear once; the ten largest clones hold 13%. Sequenced here: PBMCs, sampled after 24 months of ibrutinib treatment. The receptors were sampled from a human donor with chronic lymphocytic leukemia.

V and J are TRBV5-1 and TRBJ2-3; 11 bases align to TRBD1. V lost 3 bases and J lost 1; bases outside the gene matches: 1. The V gene's germline CDR1 is SGHRS and CDR2 YFSETQ. CDR3 size: 15 residues. For the CDR3, the DNA is TGCGCCAGCAGCTCGGGACAGGGGGGCACAGATACGCAGTATTTT. Amino acid sequence: CASSSGQGGTDTQYF.

V usage is TRBV7-9 and J usage is TRBJ2-1, with TRBD2 identical over 9 bases. The J segment lost 9 bases and the V segment lost 1 base, leaving 4 bases of the junction unmatched. CDR3 length equals 14 residues. Germline values: CDR1 SEHNR, CDR2 FQNEAQ (reference sequence). The CDR3 DNA reads TGTGCCAGCAGCTTAGTTCCTAGCGGGGCTGAGCAGTTCTTC. Residues: CASSLVPSGAEQFF.

This chain links TRBV7-2 with TRBJ1-1, with unresolved D. The length of the CDR3 is 12 residues. V lost 5 bases and J 7 bases, leaving 11 bases between the germline ends. The germline gives CDR1 SGHTA, CDR2 FQGNSA. The CDR3 reads CASSPVRFEAFF. The DNA for the CDR3 is TGTGCCAGCAGCCCGGTAAGGTTTGAAGCTTTCTTT. Combining the CDR3 with reference TRBV7-2 and TRBJ1-1 gives the whole variable domain GAGVSQSPSNKVTEKGKDVELRCDPISGHTALYWYRQSLGQGLEFLIYFQGNSAPDKSGLPSDRFSAERTGGSVSTLTIQRTQQEDSAVYLCASSPVRFEAFFGQGTRLTVV.

This clone was picked up a small number of times. This chain links TRBV27 with TRBJ1-2; tentatively, D is TRBD1 (5 bases). The V end lost 5 bases, the J end lost 4 bases, and 14 bases lay between the germline ends. This CDR3 has 14 residues. The germline V gene encodes CDR1 MNHEY and CDR2 SMNVEV (reference sequence). The CDR3 bases are TGTGCCAGCAGTCCGGGGACCGAGATCTATGGCTACACCTTC. It is translated as CASSPGTEIYGYTF.

CDR3 in amino acids: CASSYPTGPSGNTIYF. The CDR3 coding sequence is TGTGCCAGCAGTTACCCAACAGGCCCCTCTGGAAACACCATATATTTT. The chain uses TRBV6-6 and TRBJ1-3; TRBD1 might be the D (5 bases). Germline V CDR1 and CDR2: MNHNY, SVGAGI (reference sequence). Trimming left V 2 bases short and J 0 bases short, with 11 bases between. The CDR3 length is 16 residues.

The chain couples TRBV6-5 to TRBJ2-2, with D tentatively TRBD1 (6 bases). From germline, CDR1 is MNHEY and CDR2 SVGAGI. Trimming cost V 0 bases and J 4 bases, with 9 bases left between them. The CDR3 covers 15 residues. The CDR3 loop reads CASSYSRGSTGELFF. CDR3 sequence (DNA): TGTGCCAGCAGTTACTCCAGGGGAAGCACCGGGGAGCTGTTTTTT.

The chain is built from TRBV4-1 and TRBJ2-1, with 7 bases lining up with TRBD2. Germline values: CDR1 MGHRA, CDR2 YSYEKL. This CDR3 has 18 residues. Unmatched junction bases numbered 10, after V lost 2 bases and J lost 0 bases. Here the CDR3 reads CASSQTVREGYSYNEQFF. The CDR3 DNA is TGCGCCAGCAGCCAAACAGTCAGGGAGGGATACTCCTACAATGAGCAGTTCTTC.

This chain uses TRBV7-9 with TRBJ1-5; D remains unclear. From germline, CDR1 is SEHNR and CDR2 FQNEAQ (reference sequence). The CDR3 contains 15 residues. Trimming took 5 bases from V and 2 from J, leaving 13 bases between them. The CDR3 region has the DNA TGTGCCAGCAGCCGTGGGGTGGCAGGCAATCAGCCCCAGCATTTT. The encoded protein is CASSRGVAGNQPQHF.

V and J are TRBV21-1 and TRBJ2-7; the listed D gene, TRBD1, was not tested against the DNA. TRBV21-1 is a listed pseudogene. The CDR3 extends over 16 amino acids. CDR3 nucleotides: TGTGCCAGCAACTTCCGACACAGGGGGTGGTACTACGAGCAGTACTTC. As protein: CASNFRHRGWYYEQYF.